The rows below give T cell receptor beta chains drawn from one sample of a study of T-cell reconstitution after alpha-beta-depleted transplantation in children. TCRdb re-analysed the PCR reads in MiXCR, keeping a single row per CDR3 protein. The table lists 440,000 or so distinct CDR3 sequences, 43% of them singletons, with roughly 27% in the top ten. The sequences come from PBMCs, collected before TCRalphabeta/CD19-depleted stem cell transplant. These receptors came from a girl aged 2 to 9 with aplastic anemia, due to receive a stem cell transplant. CDR3s include the opening cysteine and the closing phenylalanine or tryptophan. Each record gives: J gene, clone size, V gene, D gene, CDR3 protein, CDR3 DNA. The D gene is left open where the match is weak. Rows give clone size only sometimes, using once, few, many, or a class for an expanded clone.

J gene: TRBJ2-6
clone size: NA
V gene: TRBV27
D gene: NA
CDR3 protein: CASSLFRRKDNSGANVLTF
CDR3 DNA: TGTGCCAGCAGTTTATTTAGGCGAAAAGACAACTCTGGGGCCAACGTCCTGACTTTC

J gene: TRBJ2-3
clone size: few
V gene: TRBV6-2/TRBV6-3
D gene: NA
CDR3 protein: CASSYEPRLASSTDTQYF
CDR3 DNA: TGTGCCAGCAGTTACGAACCGAGGCTAGCTTCTAGCACAGATACGCAGTATTTT

J gene: TRBJ2-7
clone size: many
V gene: TRBV29-1
D gene: NA
CDR3 protein: CSVESEGAREQYF
CDR3 DNA: TGCAGCGTTGAGTCGGAGGGGGCACGAGAGCAGTACTTC

J gene: TRBJ1-4
clone size: few
V gene: TRBV5-6
D gene: NA
CDR3 protein: CASSLPDEKLFF
CDR3 DNA: TGTGCCAGCAGCTTGCCAGACGAAAAACTGTTTTTT

J gene: TRBJ2-1
clone size: many
V gene: TRBV5-1
D gene: NA
CDR3 protein: CASSLGGEPYNEQFF
CDR3 DNA: TGCGCCAGCAGCTTGGGCGGGGAACCGTACAATGAGCAGTTCTTC

J gene: TRBJ2-3
clone size: NA
V gene: TRBV25-1
D gene: TRBD2
CDR3 protein: CASSEGLAGITDTQYF
CDR3 DNA: TGTGCCAGCAGTGAAGGCCTAGCGGGAATTACAGATACGCAGTATTTT

J gene: TRBJ2-3
clone size: once
V gene: TRBV10-3
D gene: NA
CDR3 protein: CAISDSLLGTDTQYF
CDR3 DNA: TGTGCCATCAGTGATAGTCTTCTCGGCACAGATACGCAGTATTTT

J gene: TRBJ2-1
clone size: NA
V gene: TRBV5-6
D gene: TRBD1
CDR3 protein: CASSLDRDRRFNEQFF
CDR3 DNA: TGTGCCAGCAGCTTAGACCGGGACAGAAGATTCAATGAGCAGTTCTTC

J gene: TRBJ1-6
clone size: NA
V gene: TRBV6-5
D gene: NA
CDR3 protein: CASSYRGSPLHF
CDR3 DNA: TGTGCCAGCAGTTACAGGGGTTCACCCCTCCACTTT

J gene: TRBJ2-7
clone size: NA
V gene: TRBV10-3
D gene: TRBD2
CDR3 protein: CAINLVGGRAANEQYF
CDR3 DNA: TGTGCCATCAATCTTGTCGGCGGGAGGGCCGCTAACGAGCAGTACTTC

J gene: TRBJ1-1
clone size: NA
V gene: TRBV5-5
D gene: TRBD1
CDR3 protein: CASSLTGVVTEAFF
CDR3 DNA: TGTGCCAGCAGCTTGACAGGGGTAGTCACTGAAGCTTTCTTT

J gene: TRBJ2-7
clone size: few
V gene: TRBV5-1
D gene: TRBD2
CDR3 protein: CASSLRPGLAAQSYEQYF
CDR3 DNA: TGCGCCAGCAGCTTACGTCCGGGACTAGCGGCGCAATCCTACGAGCAGTACTTC

J gene: TRBJ2-1
clone size: NA
V gene: TRBV13
D gene: NA
CDR3 protein: CASSWSRDEQFF
CDR3 DNA: TGTGCCAGCAGCTGGTCTAGGGATGAGCAGTTCTTC

J gene: TRBJ2-1
clone size: NA
V gene: TRBV6-5
D gene: NA
CDR3 protein: CATGGPDEQFF
CDR3 DNA: TGTGCCACGGGTGGGCCGGATGAGCAGTTCTTC

J gene: TRBJ1-6
clone size: few
V gene: TRBV6-5
D gene: TRBD1
CDR3 protein: CASSYRNRGRSPLHF
CDR3 DNA: TGTGCCAGCAGTTACAGAAACAGGGGGCGTTCACCCCTCCACTTT

J gene: TRBJ2-2
clone size: NA
V gene: TRBV5-1
D gene: NA
CDR3 protein: CASKVSDTGELFF
CDR3 DNA: TGCGCCAGCAAGGTGTCAGACACCGGGGAGCTGTTTTTT

J gene: TRBJ2-1
clone size: NA
V gene: TRBV20-1
D gene: TRBD2
CDR3 protein: CSSIAGVYNEQFF
CDR3 DNA: TGCAGCTCGATAGCGGGAGTCTACAATGAGCAGTTCTTC

J gene: TRBJ1-1
clone size: NA
V gene: TRBV10-3
D gene: NA
CDR3 protein: CAISVYLRLNTEAFF
CDR3 DNA: TGTGCCATCAGTGTTTACCTTCGCCTGAACACTGAAGCTTTCTTT

J gene: TRBJ2-3
clone size: NA
V gene: TRBV24-1
D gene: TRBD1
CDR3 protein: CATSAPPGQGARGTQYF
CDR3 DNA: TGTGCCACCAGTGCCCCTCCGGGACAGGGGGCTCGGGGGACGCAGTATTTT

J gene: TRBJ2-1
clone size: NA
V gene: TRBV4-1
D gene: TRBD2
CDR3 protein: CASSQPTSGSRNEQFF
CDR3 DNA: TGCGCCAGCAGCCAGCCGACTAGCGGGAGTCGGAATGAGCAGTTCTTC

J gene: TRBJ2-3
clone size: NA
V gene: TRBV28
D gene: TRBD2
CDR3 protein: CASSLTQTSGRTDTQYF
CDR3 DNA: TGTGCCAGCAGTTTAACCCAGACTAGCGGGAGGACAGATACGCAGTATTTT

J gene: TRBJ2-1
clone size: once
V gene: TRBV20-1
D gene: TRBD1
CDR3 protein: CSARAPGQGYNEQFF
CDR3 DNA: TGCAGTGCTAGAGCCCCGGGACAGGGATACAATGAGCAGTTCTTC

J gene: TRBJ2-2
clone size: few
V gene: TRBV6-1
D gene: TRBD2
CDR3 protein: CASSRRTSGPRELFF
CDR3 DNA: TGTGCCAGCAGCCGACGGACTAGCGGTCCTCGGGAGCTGTTTTTT

J gene: TRBJ1-2
clone size: many
V gene: TRBV5-5
D gene: NA
CDR3 protein: CASSWGTEGDYGYTF
CDR3 DNA: TGTGCCAGCAGCTGGGGGACCGAAGGCGACTATGGCTACACCTTC

J gene: TRBJ2-1
clone size: NA
V gene: TRBV5-1
D gene: TRBD2
CDR3 protein: CASSQASGSNGEQFF
CDR3 DNA: TGCGCCAGCAGCCAGGCTAGCGGGAGCAATGGTGAGCAGTTCTTC

J gene: TRBJ2-1
clone size: NA
V gene: TRBV5-1
D gene: NA
CDR3 protein: CASSLERPYNEQFF
CDR3 DNA: TGCGCCAGCAGCTTGGAGCGACCCTACAATGAGCAGTTCTTC

J gene: TRBJ2-7
clone size: NA
V gene: TRBV28
D gene: NA
CDR3 protein: CASTRSGPPYEQYF
CDR3 DNA: TGTGCCAGCACCCGTTCGGGTCCTCCCTACGAGCAGTACTTC

J gene: TRBJ1-1
clone size: NA
V gene: TRBV6-1
D gene: NA
CDR3 protein: CASSPPGVTEAFF
CDR3 DNA: TGTGCCAGCTCTCCACCCGGGGTCACTGAAGCTTTCTTT

J gene: TRBJ2-7
clone size: NA
V gene: TRBV29-1
D gene: NA
CDR3 protein: CSVARDSLSEQYF
CDR3 DNA: TGCAGCGTGGCCCGGGACTCTCTCTCCGAGCAGTACTTC

J gene: TRBJ2-3
clone size: NA
V gene: TRBV6-5
D gene: NA
CDR3 protein: CASSYSSGVHDTQYF
CDR3 DNA: TGTGCCAGCAGTTACTCTTCGGGGGTTCACGATACGCAGTATTTT

J gene: TRBJ2-7
clone size: NA
V gene: TRBV5-1
D gene: TRBD2
CDR3 protein: CASSWDYSSYEQYF
CDR3 DNA: TGCGCCAGCAGCTGGGACTATTCCTCCTACGAGCAGTACTTC

J gene: TRBJ2-7
clone size: NA
V gene: TRBV20-1
D gene: TRBD2
CDR3 protein: CSAINSGRAFYEQYF
CDR3 DNA: TGCAGTGCCATTAATAGCGGGAGGGCATTCTACGAGCAGTACTTC

J gene: TRBJ2-5
clone size: few
V gene: TRBV12-3/TRBV12-4
D gene: NA
CDR3 protein: CASSLGQPPPAQYF
CDR3 DNA: TGTGCCAGCAGTTTGGGGCAGCCCCCCCCGGCCCAGTACTTC

J gene: TRBJ2-3
clone size: NA
V gene: TRBV10-1
D gene: TRBD2
CDR3 protein: CASSPGTSPDTQYF
CDR3 DNA: TGCGCCAGCAGTCCCGGGACTAGTCCGGATACGCAGTATTTT

J gene: TRBJ2-7
clone size: once
V gene: TRBV27
D gene: NA
CDR3 protein: CASSLGSRDEQYF
CDR3 DNA: TGTGCCAGCAGTTTAGGCAGTAGGGACGAGCAGTACTTC

J gene: TRBJ2-2
clone size: NA
V gene: TRBV12-5
D gene: TRBD1
CDR3 protein: CASGLRQGAFGELFF
CDR3 DNA: TGTGCTAGTGGTTTGAGACAGGGGGCTTTCGGGGAGCTGTTTTTT

J gene: TRBJ2-7
clone size: NA
V gene: TRBV4-2
D gene: TRBD2
CDR3 protein: CASSPGLAGGYSWREQYF
CDR3 DNA: TGTGCCAGCAGCCCTGGACTAGCGGGAGGGTACAGTTGGAGAGAGCAGTACTTC

J gene: TRBJ2-1
clone size: many
V gene: TRBV12-3/TRBV12-4
D gene: NA
CDR3 protein: CASSLQGKGGEQFF
CDR3 DNA: TGTGCCAGCAGTTTACAAGGAAAAGGGGGTGAGCAGTTCTTC

J gene: TRBJ2-3
clone size: many
V gene: TRBV5-6
D gene: NA
CDR3 protein: CASSLTTGLSTDTQYF
CDR3 DNA: TGTGCCAGCAGCTTAACAACGGGACTCAGCACAGATACGCAGTATTTT

J gene: TRBJ2-3
clone size: few
V gene: TRBV2
D gene: NA
CDR3 protein: CARVRRTQGADTQYF
CDR3 DNA: TGTGCCAGGGTCCGCAGGACGCAAGGGGCCGATACGCAGTATTTT

J gene: TRBJ2-1
clone size: NA
V gene: TRBV7-6
D gene: NA
CDR3 protein: CASSLDPSDEQFF
CDR3 DNA: TGTGCCAGCAGCTTAGACCCTAGCGATGAGCAGTTCTTC

J gene: TRBJ2-3
clone size: few
V gene: TRBV10-3
D gene: TRBD2
CDR3 protein: CAMAAGTSGSSTDTQYF
CDR3 DNA: TGTGCCATGGCCGCCGGGACTAGCGGGAGTTCGACAGATACGCAGTATTTT

J gene: TRBJ1-1
clone size: NA
V gene: TRBV6-1
D gene: NA
CDR3 protein: CATCGHRMNTEAFF
CDR3 DNA: TGTGCTACCTGCGGGCACCGAATGAACACTGAAGCTTTCTTT

J gene: TRBJ2-6
clone size: few
V gene: TRBV5-1
D gene: TRBD1
CDR3 protein: CASSLTTGGSGANVLTF
CDR3 DNA: TGCGCCAGCAGTCTAACGACAGGGGGCTCTGGGGCCAACGTCCTGACTTTC

J gene: TRBJ1-1
clone size: NA
V gene: TRBV12-3/TRBV12-4
D gene: NA
CDR3 protein: CASSLEKYTEAFF
CDR3 DNA: TGTGCCAGCAGTTTAGAGAAATACACTGAAGCTTTCTTT

J gene: TRBJ2-1
clone size: many
V gene: TRBV10-2
D gene: NA
CDR3 protein: CASTPLSDYNEQFF
CDR3 DNA: TGCGCCAGCACCCCCCTCTCAGACTACAATGAGCAGTTCTTC

J gene: TRBJ2-1
clone size: NA
V gene: TRBV29-1
D gene: TRBD1
CDR3 protein: CSVSVQGALNEQFF
CDR3 DNA: TGCAGCGTTTCCGTACAGGGGGCGCTCAATGAGCAGTTCTTC

J gene: TRBJ1-1
clone size: many
V gene: TRBV7-9
D gene: NA
CDR3 protein: CASSLLAAEAFF
CDR3 DNA: TGTGCCAGCAGCTTGCTGGCCGCTGAAGCTTTCTTT

J gene: TRBJ1-2
clone size: NA
V gene: TRBV7-9
D gene: TRBD1
CDR3 protein: CASSWGQDPDGYTF
CDR3 DNA: TGTGCCAGCAGCTGGGGACAGGATCCGGATGGCTACACCTTC

J gene: TRBJ1-1
clone size: NA
V gene: TRBV6-5
D gene: NA
CDR3 protein: CASSYSLRLNTEAFF
CDR3 DNA: TGTGCCAGCAGTTACTCGTTGCGGCTGAACACTGAAGCTTTCTTT

J gene: TRBJ2-6
clone size: NA
V gene: TRBV6-2/TRBV6-3
D gene: NA
CDR3 protein: CASSYAGKGSSGANVLTF
CDR3 DNA: TGTGCCAGCAGTTACGCGGGGAAGGGGAGCTCTGGGGCCAACGTCCTGACTTTC

J gene: TRBJ2-1
clone size: NA
V gene: TRBV30
D gene: NA
CDR3 protein: CAWRDISSYNEQFF
CDR3 DNA: TGTGCCTGGAGGGACATCTCCTCCTACAATGAGCAGTTCTTC